The present TCR beta chain was sequenced within a study of T-cell reconstitution after alpha-beta-depleted transplantation in children. The library targeted TCRbeta and was prepared with unique molecular identifiers. TCRdb reprocessed the PCR reads with MiXCR, giving one entry per CDR3 protein. Here the sample spans hundreds of thousands of distinct CDR3 sequences, 16% being singletons. V gave up 1 base and J gave up 1 base, with 8 bases separating them. This CDR3 region has 15 residues. CDR1 is SGHRS and CDR2 is YFSETQ in the germline V gene. The chain uses TRBV5-1 and TRBJ2-2; D uncertain. The source of this sequence is a human donor who donated a stem cell graft to a child with acute myeloid leukemia. Sequencing was performed on PBMCs from the stem cell graft donor, taken from the stem cell graft. CDR3 bases: TGCGCCAGCAGCTTGTCCAGCCTGAACACCGGGGAGCTGTTTTTT. As protein: CASSLSSLNTGELFF.